This TCR beta chain is drawn from a study of blood T cell repertoires in COVID-19 (dated by TCRdb to 2018 to 2020). General notes on the study: Samples from collaborators originated in the United States, Italy and Spain and spanned both the acute and convalescent phases of COVID-19. The material from the prospective study consisted of cDNA or gDNA derived from T cells, B-cell-depleted T cells, or PBMCs. The dataset comprised deeply sampled blood TCRbeta repertoires from subjects exposed to, actively infected with, or recovered from COVID-19. A freely available public database, intended as a resource for researchers studying the immune response to SARS-CoV-2, is where the repertoires were released. The samples were drawn from two sources: the first 160 participants of the ongoing ImmuneRACE study, and some 1,300 subjects contributed by 6 global collaborators. Nearly every sample came with metadata listing a de-identified subject ID, COVID-19 status, age in years and sex. Where available, HLA class I and class II types were obtained from metadata supplied by the sample provider rather than from assay-based typing.

Collaborating institutions collected whole blood in K2EDTA tubes following their own protocols. For TCRbeta analysis, collaborators shipped samples as frozen whole blood, isolated PBMCs, or DNA extracted from either of those sample types. A word on this clone: It lacks a known antigen. The record has no base qualities; no much larger clone is one base away.

Overall study results and their limits: How much clinical and demographic metadata was included differed by source and by participant, and the metadata was provided uncurated.

Taken from cysteine to phenylalanine, the CDR3 has 19 residues. Just the 57-base CDR3 DNA is kept, in frame starting at base 1. The germline V gene encodes CDR1 MNHNS and CDR2 SASEGT. Unmatched junction bases come to 16, with V trimmed by 2 bases and J by 7 bases. The immunoSEQ Assay, a bias-controlled multiplex PCR, was used to amplify TCRbeta CDR3 regions from genomic DNA. The authors' analysis ran thus. The number of nucleated cells in each sample was estimated from the amplification of reference gene primers within the assay. Sequence reads were collapsed and filtered to measure the absolute abundance of every unique TCRbeta CDR3 rearrangement. For each sample, productive Simpson clonality was calculated as the square root of Simpson's diversity index over productive rearrangements. The table comes from immuneACCESS by way of TCRdb, which keeps in-frame sequences with V and J called. Part of the clones is missing from these tables; in studies checked, under half for an unresolved V gene and the rest for unknown reasons. D and trimming come from the DNA, and the V and J calls and clone size come from that table. In this sample the table shows 73,000 or so clones, approximately 82% of which occur a single time. 5% to 6% of the sample is taken by the ten largest.

The specimen was peripheral blood. This receptor was identified in a man between 50 and 59 years old with active COVID-19. The chain is made from TRBV6-1 and TRBJ1-4, and TRBD1 matches 10 of the central bases. For the CDR3, the sequence is CASSESGFGTGARREKLFF. The nucleotide sequence reads TGTGCCAGCAGTGAATCTGGGTTTGGGACAGGGGCGCGACGTGAAAAACTGTTTTTT.